The rows below give T cell receptor beta chains drawn from one sample of a study of blood T cells in healthy people across ages. One entry per CDR3 protein results from TCRdb running MiXCR on the 5' RACE reads. Of around 1,900,000 distinct CDR3 sequences in the sample, roughly two fifths are singletons; the top ten hold under 25%. The specimen was blood. These receptors were obtained from a human donor in good health. Each CDR3 is given with its conserved first and last residue. Each record gives: D gene, V gene, J gene, clone size, CDR3 protein, CDR3 DNA. D genes are given only for firm matches. Clone size is stated in some rows and not others, as once, few, many or a class when expanded.

-	TRBV15	TRBJ1-5	once	CATSIKMGNQPQHF	TGTGCCACCAGCATTAAGATGGGCAATCAGCCCCAGCATTTT
-	TRBV20-1	TRBJ1-2	-	CSARAQGMGGYTF	TGCAGTGCTAGAGCTCAGGGGATGGGTGGCTACACCTTC
TRBD1	TRBV29-1	TRBJ2-3	few	CSVEGGQGDPDTQYF	TGCAGCGTTGAAGGGGGACAGGGGGACCCAGATACGCAGTATTTT
TRBD1	TRBV7-9	TRBJ2-7	many	CASSGTDSYEQYF	TGTGCCAGCAGCGGGACAGATTCTTACGAGCAGTACTTC
TRBD1	TRBV15	TRBJ1-2	few	CATSLTGVGYTF	TGTGCCACCAGTCTGACAGGGGTAGGCTACACCTTC
-	TRBV20-1	TRBJ1-2	once	CSANPTGFGCTF	TGCAGTGCTAACCCGACAGGCTTTGGCTGCACCTTC
TRBD1	TRBV29-1	TRBJ2-3	few	CSAVLDRASTDTQYF	TGCAGCGCCGTGCTCGACAGGGCTAGCACAGATACGCAGTATTTT
TRBD1	TRBV29-1	TRBJ2-1	-	CNVEGDRGDLEQFF	TGCAACGTTGAAGGGGACAGGGGAGATCTCGAGCAGTTCTTC
-	TRBV5-1	TRBJ1-1	-	CASSLGSGTEALF	TGCGCCAGCAGCTTGGGATCGGGCACTGAAGCTCTCTTT
TRBD2	TRBV5-1	TRBJ2-3	once	CASSLVTSGSFATDTQYF	TGCGCCAGCAGCTTGGTAACTAGCGGGAGTTTCGCTACAGATACGCAGTATTTT
-	TRBV29-1	TRBJ1-2	-	CSVDFGDYGYTF	TGCAGCGTTGATTTTGGTGACTATGGCTACACCTTC
TRBD1	TRBV15	TRBJ2-1	-	CATSPQGEVYNEQFF	TGTGCCACCAGCCCCCAGGGGGAAGTGTACAATGAGCAGTTCTTC
-	TRBV4-1	TRBJ2-1	-	CASSQYGGTSYNEQFF	TGCGCCAGCAGCCAATACGGGGGCACCTCCTACAATGAGCAGTTCTTC
-	TRBV20-1	TRBJ1-1	-	CSAHYGGLGTEAFF	TGCAGTGCTCACTATGGGGGATTGGGTACTGAAGCTTTCTTT
TRBD2	TRBV24-1	TRBJ2-2	-	CATTRGSSGVPGNTGELFF	TGTGCCACCACAAGAGGGTCCAGCGGGGTCCCCGGGAACACCGGGGAGCTGTTTTTT
TRBD2	TRBV20-1	TRBJ2-5	-	CSAPGGTQETQYF	TGCAGTGCACCCGGGGGGACCCAAGAGACCCAGTACTTC
TRBD2	TRBV12-3/TRBV12-4	TRBJ2-5	-	CAGSFDLAEETQYF	TGTGCCGGCAGTTTCGATCTAGCGGAAGAGACCCAGTACTTC
TRBD2	TRBV7-2	TRBJ2-3	-	CASSSTSGGNTDTQYF	TGTGCCAGCAGCTCAACTAGCGGGGGGAACACAGATACGCAGTATTTT
TRBD2	TRBV20-1	TRBJ2-1	few	CSAAPLSGGRGEQFF	TGCAGTGCCGCCCCACTTAGCGGGGGCCGCGGTGAGCAGTTCTTC
TRBD1	TRBV6-2/TRBV6-3	TRBJ1-5	-	CASSYNLRRGPPGQPQHF	TGTGCCAGCAGTTACAATCTTAGGAGGGGGCCGCCGGGTCAGCCCCAGCATTTT
-	TRBV29-1	TRBJ1-2	-	CSVAQADYGYTF	TGCAGCGTTGCTCAGGCGGACTATGGCTACACCTTC
-	TRBV29-1	TRBJ2-1	-	CSIGVYLDKNEQFF	TGCAGCATTGGGGTGTATTTGGATAAGAATGAGCAGTTCTTC
TRBD2	TRBV20-1	TRBJ2-7	few	CSATSGSAYEQYF	TGCAGTGCTACAAGCGGGAGTGCCTACGAGCAGTACTTC
-	TRBV6-5	TRBJ1-1	-	CASSYSSGPQVGTEAFF	TGTGCCAGCAGTTACTCGAGTGGACCTCAAGTTGGGACTGAAGCTTTCTTT
-	TRBV30	TRBJ1-2	-	CAWSSGKDCGYTF	TGTGCCTGGAGTTCCGGGAAAGACTGTGGCTACACCTTC
-	TRBV10-3	TRBJ1-2	-	CAIGGTDYGYTF	TGTGCCATCGGTGGGACCGACTATGGCTACACCTTC
TRBD2	TRBV2	TRBJ2-1	few	CATRAGGIYNEQFF	TGTGCCACCCGGGCCGGGGGGATCTACAATGAGCAGTTCTTC
-	TRBV2	TRBJ1-2	-	CASSAAYRQVYGYTF	TGTGCCAGCAGCGCCGCCTACAGACAGGTCTATGGCTACACCTTC
-	TRBV24-1	TRBJ2-3	many	CATSKTTDTQYF	TGTGCCACCAGTAAAACCACAGATACGCAGTATTTT
TRBD1	TRBV28	TRBJ1-1	few	CASSDPGTGVTEAFF	TGTGCCAGCAGCGATCCCGGGACAGGGGTCACTGAAGCTTTCTTT
-	TRBV12-3/TRBV12-4	TRBJ1-5	few	CASSPRGPGNQPQHF	TGTGCCAGCAGTCCCAGGGGTCCGGGCAATCAGCCCCAGCATTTT
-	TRBV9	TRBJ2-3	few	CASSTSGTSTDTRYF	TGTGCCAGCAGCACTTCAGGGACGAGCACAGATACGCGGTATTTT
-	TRBV25-1	TRBJ1-2	-	CASSEYFGENGYGYTF	TGTGCCAGCAGTGAATATTTCGGGGAGAACGGTTATGGCTACACCTTC
-	TRBV15	TRBJ2-7	few	CATSSGRAEIEQYF	TGTGCCACCAGCAGTGGTAGGGCTGAGATCGAGCAGTACTTC
-	TRBV10-3	TRBJ2-7	many	CAISEAGQYEQYF	TGTGCCATCAGTGAGGCAGGGCAGTACGAGCAGTACTTC
TRBD2	TRBV20-1	TRBJ2-4	-	CSASTVREGSKNIQYF	TGCAGTGCTAGTACGGTCCGGGAGGGGTCCAAAAACATTCAGTACTTC
-	TRBV12-3/TRBV12-4	TRBJ1-2	once	CASSYGQLMDGYTF	TGTGCCAGCAGTTACGGACAACTTATGGATGGCTACACCTTC
TRBD1	TRBV6-5	TRBJ2-1	few	CASSYQPTGSDEQFF	TGTGCCAGCAGTTACCAACCGACAGGGTCCGATGAGCAGTTCTTC
TRBD1	TRBV28	TRBJ2-4	few	CASTLQGASKNIQYF	TGTGCCAGCACGCTACAGGGGGCCTCCAAAAACATTCAGTACTTC
-	TRBV12-3/TRBV12-4	TRBJ2-7	few	CASSVSRNYEQYF	TGTGCCAGCAGTGTGTCTAGGAACTACGAGCAGTACTTC
-	TRBV3-1	TRBJ2-7	few	CASSQGATTLYEQYF	TGTGCCAGCAGCCAAGGAGCCACCACCCTATACGAGCAGTACTTC
-	TRBV7-8	TRBJ1-2	-	CASSPGAQDSGDYGYTF	TGTGCCAGCAGCCCGGGCGCCCAGGATTCCGGAGACTATGGCTACACCTTC
-	TRBV7-2	TRBJ2-7	-	CASSPGLVNYEQYF	TGTGCCAGCAGCCCGGGACTGGTGAACTACGAGCAGTACTTC
TRBD1	TRBV20-1	TRBJ2-7	few	CSARSGQGAYVQYF	TGCAGTGCTAGATCTGGACAGGGCGCCTACGTGCAGTACTTC
TRBD2	TRBV5-4	TRBJ2-7	-	CASSLWGGGDEQYF	TGTGCCAGCAGCTTGTGGGGGGGTGGCGACGAGCAGTACTTC
TRBD1	TRBV2	TRBJ1-3	few	CASSGQAFSGNTIYF	TGTGCCAGCTCGGGACAGGCCTTCTCTGGAAACACCATATATTTT
-	TRBV24-1	TRBJ2-1	-	CATRSRGHGYNEQFF	TGTGCCACCAGATCAAGGGGCCATGGTTACAATGAGCAGTTCTTC
-	TRBV9	TRBJ1-5	-	CASSVEGGPQHF	TGTGCCAGCAGCGTAGAGGGGGGGCCCCAGCATTTT
-	TRBV11-3	TRBJ2-7	few	CASSLGVDSSYEQYF	TGTGCCAGCAGCTTAGGGGTGGACAGCTCCTACGAGCAGTACTTC
-	TRBV5-6	TRBJ2-3	few	CASSLQGLYTDTQYF	TGTGCCAGCAGCTTACAGGGTTTGTACACAGATACGCAGTATTTT
-	TRBV4-3	TRBJ1-1	few	CASSQDYPLIEAFF	TGCGCCAGCAGCCAAGATTACCCACTCATTGAAGCTTTCTTT
TRBD2	TRBV4-2	TRBJ2-1	many	CASSQDPAGGYNEQFF	TGCGCCAGCAGCCAAGATCCAGCGGGGGGTTACAATGAGCAGTTCTTC
TRBD2	TRBV7-4	TRBJ2-7	-	CASTKRASGSYEQYF	TGTGCCAGCACCAAAAGGGCTAGCGGGTCTTATGAGCAGTACTTC
-	TRBV2	TRBJ2-7	-	CASSPAEFYEQYF	TGTGCCAGCAGTCCGGCCGAATTCTACGAGCAGTACTTC
-	TRBV6-6	TRBJ2-5	few	CASSYPAGTQYF	TGTGCCAGCAGTTACCCCGCGGGGACCCAGTACTTC
TRBD1	TRBV29-1	TRBJ2-7	-	CSVPVGTGEGEQYF	TGCAGCGTTCCCGTGGGGACAGGGGAAGGCGAGCAGTACTTC
TRBD2	TRBV28	TRBJ2-5	few	CASSRTSGVETQYF	TGTGCCAGCAGTCGGACTAGCGGGGTGGAGACCCAGTACTTC